One T cell receptor beta chain is described in this entry. Its binding antigen is unknown. Per-nucleotide qualities are absent, and no much larger clonotype sits a single base away. The data stem from a study of CD8 T cells in Susac syndrome (dated by TCRdb to about 2019). At the level of the whole study: Repertoire sequencing was used to test whether CD8+ T cell activation and differentiation in Susac syndrome was antigen driven. The study compared CD8+ T cell repertoire clonality among over ten healthy donors, about 14 Susac syndrome patients and roughly 16 multiple sclerosis patients. Broad study findings and their caveats: The study acknowledged that relatively few individuals were included in the TCR sequencing and HLA analysis.

RNA was extracted using the RNeasy kit, and about 0.45 to 1 microgram was reverse transcribed with random hexamers. The immunoSEQ multiplex PCR assay, which covers 54 Vbeta and 13 Jbeta segments, was used to amplify TCR beta CDR3 regions. Bias from PCR amplification was corrected by using a synthetic template baseline for primer optimization and for computational correction. The authors' pipeline ran thus. Reads were annotated to V, D and J genes according to IMGT and were analyzed with immunoSEQ Analyzer, with only productive sequences retained. Clonality was computed as one minus Shannon entropy normalized by log2 of the number of productive unique sequences. Public and private clones were assessed among the 100 most prevalent clones of each patient and control. Clones were defined as Susac-specific if absent from the healthy and MS cohorts, from around 1,100 published viral clones and from other ImmuneACCESS disease sequences. TCRdb's own reprocessing of the public reads used fastp at Q25 and MiXCR and kept productive beta chains. Identical CDR3 proteins give one entry, which carries the most common genes and DNA. The V and J calls come from TCRdb's annotation, not from the publication. For this sample the table gives 250,000 to 300,000 distinct CDR3 sequences, of which 89% were detected only once. Of the sample, around 0.18% falls within the top ten clones.

Peripheral blood CD8+ and CD4+ T cells from healthy donors, Susac syndrome patients and multiple sclerosis patients were profiled by high-throughput TCR beta sequencing. Multiple sclerosis controls were treatment-naive patients with stable or active relapsing-remitting disease fulfilling revised McDonald criteria. Bulk CD8+ and CD4+ T cells were purified magnetically by negative isolation, whereas CD8+ TEMRA cells were enriched by FACS. Blood was drawn into EDTA tubes, processed within 24 hours, and PBMCs were isolated by density gradient centrifugation. PBMCs intended for TCR sequencing were cryopreserved in liquid nitrogen and thawed later in a water bath at 37 degrees C. The sorted or isolated CD4+, CD8+ and CD8+ TEMRA cells reached a purity of at least 90%. From cysteine to phenylalanine, the CDR3 is 13 amino acids long. CDR3 DNA is the only sequence kept; it has 39 bases, read in frame from the first base. Taken from the germline V gene (reference sequence), the CDR1 and CDR2 loops are LNHNV and YYDKDF. V is clipped by 3 bases and J by 2 bases, and the sequence between their germline boundaries is 7 bases long.

The receptor chain draws on TRBV15 and TRBJ1-1; the D gene is perhaps TRBD1, on 5 matching bases. The sample comprised CD8+ T cells from PBMCs. This clonotype was sampled from a human donor with multiple sclerosis. The DNA reads as follows: TGTGCCACCAGCAGCGACAGAAACACTGAAGCTTTCTTT. This translates into CATSSDRNTEAFF.